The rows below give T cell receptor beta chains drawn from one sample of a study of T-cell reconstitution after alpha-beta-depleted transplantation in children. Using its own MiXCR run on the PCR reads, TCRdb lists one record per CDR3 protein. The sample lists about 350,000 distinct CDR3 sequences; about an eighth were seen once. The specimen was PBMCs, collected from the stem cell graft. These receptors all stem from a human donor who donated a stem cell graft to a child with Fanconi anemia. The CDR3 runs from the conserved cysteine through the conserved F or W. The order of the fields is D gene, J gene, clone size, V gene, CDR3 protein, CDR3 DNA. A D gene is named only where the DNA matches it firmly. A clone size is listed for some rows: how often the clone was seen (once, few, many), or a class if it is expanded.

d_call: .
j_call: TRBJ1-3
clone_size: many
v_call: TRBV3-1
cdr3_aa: CASSQEGRSRTIYF
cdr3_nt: TGTGCCAGCAGCCAAGAGGGCAGGAGTAGGACCATATATTTT

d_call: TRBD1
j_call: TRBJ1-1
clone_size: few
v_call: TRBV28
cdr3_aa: CASSLAGGTARYEAFF
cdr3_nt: TGTGCCAGCAGTTTAGCGGGGGGGACAGCTCGTTATGAAGCTTTCTTT

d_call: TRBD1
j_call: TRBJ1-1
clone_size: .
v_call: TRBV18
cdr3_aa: CASSRLTGAGYVEAFF
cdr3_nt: TGTGCCAGCTCACGATTAACAGGGGCCGGGTACGTTGAAGCTTTCTTT

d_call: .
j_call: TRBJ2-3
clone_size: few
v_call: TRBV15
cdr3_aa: CATSPPGGKGNTDTQYF
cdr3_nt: TGTGCCACCAGCCCCCCCGGTGGGAAGGGTAACACAGATACGCAGTATTTT

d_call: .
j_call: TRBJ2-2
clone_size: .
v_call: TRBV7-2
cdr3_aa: CASSKKTANTGELFF
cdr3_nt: TGTGCCAGCAGCAAGAAGACAGCGAACACCGGGGAGCTGTTTTTT

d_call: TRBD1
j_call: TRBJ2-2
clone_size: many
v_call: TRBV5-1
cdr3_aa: CASSKGQENTGELFF
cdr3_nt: TGCGCCAGCAGCAAGGGACAGGAGAACACCGGGGAGCTGTTTTTT

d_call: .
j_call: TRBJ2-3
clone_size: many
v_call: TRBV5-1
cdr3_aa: CASSSTGTSHSLTDTQYF
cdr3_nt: TGCGCCAGCAGCTCTACCGGGACTTCTCATTCCCTCACAGATACGCAGTATTTT

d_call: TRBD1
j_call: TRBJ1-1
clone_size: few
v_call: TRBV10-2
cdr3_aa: CASSAGQGLAEAFF
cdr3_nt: TGCGCCAGCAGTGCGGGACAGGGGCTCGCTGAAGCTTTCTTT

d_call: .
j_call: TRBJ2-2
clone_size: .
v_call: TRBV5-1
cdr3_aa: CASSLTNGELFF
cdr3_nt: TGCGCCAGCAGCTTGACTAACGGGGAGCTGTTTTTT

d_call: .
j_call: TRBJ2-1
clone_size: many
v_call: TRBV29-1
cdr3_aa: CSVEAQGYNEQFF
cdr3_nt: TGCAGCGTTGAAGCGCAGGGGTACAATGAGCAGTTCTTC

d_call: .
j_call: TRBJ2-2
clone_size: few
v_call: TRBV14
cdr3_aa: CASSPGFSGELFF
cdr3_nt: TGTGCCAGCAGCCCAGGGTTCTCCGGGGAGCTGTTTTTT

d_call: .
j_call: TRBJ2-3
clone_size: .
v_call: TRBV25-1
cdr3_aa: CASSDSRTSSTDTQYF
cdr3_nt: TGTGCCAGCAGTGACTCTCGGACATCTAGCACAGATACGCAGTATTTT

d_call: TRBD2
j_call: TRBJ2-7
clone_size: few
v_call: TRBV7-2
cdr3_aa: CASRTSGGGYEQYF
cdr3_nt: TGTGCCAGCAGAACTAGCGGGGGCGGTTACGAGCAGTACTTC

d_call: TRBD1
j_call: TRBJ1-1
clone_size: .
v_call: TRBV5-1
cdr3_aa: CASGRVGGSLNTEAFF
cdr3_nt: TGCGCCAGCGGGAGAGTAGGGGGCTCCTTGAACACTGAAGCTTTCTTT

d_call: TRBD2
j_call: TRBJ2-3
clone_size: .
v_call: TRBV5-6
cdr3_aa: CASSPAGTRSVDTQYF
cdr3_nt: TGTGCCAGCAGCCCGGCCGGGACTAGATCGGTTGATACGCAGTATTTT

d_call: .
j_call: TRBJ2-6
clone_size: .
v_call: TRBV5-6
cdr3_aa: CASVSSSGANVLTF
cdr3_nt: TGTGCCAGCGTATCGAGCTCTGGGGCCAACGTCCTGACTTTC

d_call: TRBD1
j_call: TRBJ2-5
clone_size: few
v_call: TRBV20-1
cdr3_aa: CRAGGETQYF
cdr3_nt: TGCAGGGCAGGGGGAGAGACCCAGTACTTC

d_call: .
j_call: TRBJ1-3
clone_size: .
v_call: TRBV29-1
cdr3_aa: CSVLTRTGSSGNTIYF
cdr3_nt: TGCAGCGTTCTCACACGGACGGGGAGCTCTGGAAACACCATATATTTT

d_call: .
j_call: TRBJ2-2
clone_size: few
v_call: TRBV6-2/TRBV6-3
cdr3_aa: CASSPLVGGELFF
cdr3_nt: TGTGCCAGCAGTCCACTCGTCGGGGGGGAGCTGTTTTTT

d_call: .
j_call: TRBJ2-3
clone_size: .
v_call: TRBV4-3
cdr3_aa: CASSHSRGSTDTQYF
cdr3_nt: TGCGCCAGCAGCCACTCGCGGGGTAGCACAGATACGCAGTATTTT

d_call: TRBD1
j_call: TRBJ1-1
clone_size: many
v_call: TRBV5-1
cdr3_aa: CASSSTGMDTEAFF
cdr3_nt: TGCGCCAGCAGCTCGACAGGGATGGACACTGAAGCTTTCTTT

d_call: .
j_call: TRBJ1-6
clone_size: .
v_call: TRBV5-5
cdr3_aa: CASSSVYRSPLHF
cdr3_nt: TGTGCCAGCAGCTCCGTTTATCGTTCACCCCTCCACTTT

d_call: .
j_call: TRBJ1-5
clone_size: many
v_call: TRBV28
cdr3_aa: CASLGQKGSQPQHF
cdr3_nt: TGTGCCAGCTTGGGCCAAAAGGGGAGTCAGCCCCAGCATTTT